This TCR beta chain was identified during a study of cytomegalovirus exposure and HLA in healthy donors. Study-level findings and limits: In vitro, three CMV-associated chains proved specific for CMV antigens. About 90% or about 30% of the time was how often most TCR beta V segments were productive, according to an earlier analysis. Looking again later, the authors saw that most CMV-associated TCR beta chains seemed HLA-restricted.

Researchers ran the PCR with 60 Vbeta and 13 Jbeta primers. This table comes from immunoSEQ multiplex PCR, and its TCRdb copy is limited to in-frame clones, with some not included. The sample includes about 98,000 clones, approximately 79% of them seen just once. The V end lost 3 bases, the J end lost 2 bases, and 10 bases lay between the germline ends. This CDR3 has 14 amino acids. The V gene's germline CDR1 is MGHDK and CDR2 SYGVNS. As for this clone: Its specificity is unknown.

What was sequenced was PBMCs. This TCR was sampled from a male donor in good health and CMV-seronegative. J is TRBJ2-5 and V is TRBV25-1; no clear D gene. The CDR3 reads CASSERTVQETQYF. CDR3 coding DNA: TGTGCCAGCAGTGAGAGAACGGTACAAGAGACCCAGTACTTC.